These T cell receptor beta chains were read from a single sample in a study of T cells in Graves' hyperthyroidism and ophthalmopathy. TCRdb reprocessed the multiplex PCR reads via MiXCR and lists one record per CDR3 protein. The sample shows a few hundred thousand distinct CDR3 sequences, about 14% of them seen only once. The material sequenced was blood. The source is a woman aged 30 to 39 with Graves' ophthalmopathy. Both conserved end residues are part of each CDR3. The order of the fields is V gene, clone size, D gene, J gene, CDR3 DNA, CDR3 protein. The D gene is left open where the match is weak. Not every row has a clone size; where given, it reads once, few, many or a size class.

TRBV19	few	TRBD1	TRBJ1-4	TGTGCCAGTCCCTCGTGTGGCAGGGGGCGTCCGTCGGGAGAAAAACTGTTTTTT	CASPSCGRGRPSGEKLFF
TRBV28	-	-	TRBJ2-2	TGTGCCAGCAGAAACTGGACACCTGATTACGACACCGGGGAGCTGTTTTTT	CASRNWTPDYDTGELFF
TRBV6-1	many	-	TRBJ1-2	TGTGCCAGCAGTGAAAATCGATGGAGAGGCTACACCTTC	CASSENRWRGYTF
TRBV20-1	many	-	TRBJ1-2	TGCAGTGCTAAGGCGCGGGATTTTTGGGATGGCTACACCTTC	CSAKARDFWDGYTF
TRBV6-1	many	-	TRBJ1-2	TGTGCCAGCAGTCCTAGAAGAGGGCCGATTTATGGCTACACCTTC	CASSPRRGPIYGYTF
TRBV30	many	-	TRBJ2-6	TGTGCCTGGAAGTCCCCCGGACATCCCCTCTCTGGGGCCAACGTCCTGACTTTC	CAWKSPGHPLSGANVLTF
TRBV28	many	-	TRBJ1-5	TGTGCCAGCAGTTTAGAACATGAGGGTTTAGATCAGCCCCAGCATTTT	CASSLEHEGLDQPQHF
TRBV4-1	many	-	TRBJ2-5	TGCGCCAGCAGCCAAGTGTCGGTCCGAGAGACCCAGTACTTC	CASSQVSVRETQYF
TRBV4-1	-	-	TRBJ2-5	TGCGCCAGCAGCGTAAGGGATGGGTATGAGACCCAGTACTTC	CASSVRDGYETQYF
TRBV3-1	many	TRBD2	TRBJ2-2	TGTGCCAGCAGCCAAGCGGGGGGGCGAGGCACCGGGGAGCTGTTTTTT	CASSQAGGRGTGELFF
TRBV7-9	-	-	TRBJ2-5	TGTGCCAGCAGCTTAGAGGGATCCCCACAAGAGACCCAGTACTTC	CASSLEGSPQETQYF
TRBV20-1	many	-	TRBJ2-3	TGCAGTGCTGGAGAACGGGGGCGGGGACCTGATACGCAGTATTTT	CSAGERGRGPDTQYF
TRBV2	many	TRBD1	TRBJ1-6	TGTGCCAGCAGCCCGGGACAGGGCATTTCACCCCTCCACTTT	CASSPGQGISPLHF
TRBV19	-	-	TRBJ1-5	TGTGCCAGTAGTATTCAACACACCGACAATCAGCCCCAGCATTTT	CASSIQHTDNQPQHF
TRBV6-5	many	TRBD2	TRBJ2-7	TGTGCCAGCAGTTACTCCAGACTAGCGGGGGGGCACGAGCAGTACTTC	CASSYSRLAGGHEQYF
TRBV14	many	-	TRBJ2-3	TGTGCCAGCAGCCAAGATGGGCTGCTCTCGGCAGATACGCAGTATTTT	CASSQDGLLSADTQYF
TRBV20-1	-	-	TRBJ1-1	TGCAGTCCTGGTGGGGCGAACACTGAAGCTTTCTTT	CSPGGANTEAFF
TRBV7-8	many	TRBD1	TRBJ1-3	TGTGCCAGCAGCTTACAGGGGGCAAACACCATATATTTT	CASSLQGANTIYF
TRBV28	few	-	TRBJ1-6	TGTGCCAGCAGTCGAGGACTGACATATAATTCACCCCTCCACTTT	CASSRGLTYNSPLHF
TRBV13	many	-	TRBJ2-1	TGTGCCAGCAGCTTAGGGGGTAGTGAGCAGTTCTTC	CASSLGGSEQFF